The 27 T cell receptor beta chains given below trace back to one sample, sequenced in a study of cytomegalovirus exposure and HLA in healthy donors (dated by TCRdb to the late 2010s). Libraries were made using the immunoSEQ multiplex PCR assay. A mixture of 60 forward primers for TCR Vbeta segments and 13 reverse primers for TCR Jbeta segments was used in the multiplex PCR. In TCRdb, the immuneACCESS table is reduced to in-frame sequences with V and J assigned. These tables do not hold every clone; where another copy was compared, an unresolved V gene accounts for under half, and the others remain unexplained. The sample table contains 80,000 or so clones; only one count was recorded for less than 75% of them. Of the sample, approximately 5.7% is held by the ten largest clones. The sequencing sample was made of PBMCs. These receptors were collected from a man in his thirties or forties in good health and CMV-seropositive.

This rearrangement joins TRBV4-1 to TRBJ2-7; 8 bases are shared with TRBD1. CDR1 and CDR2 (germline): MGHRA, YSYEKL. Germline trimming cut 5 bases from V and 1 base from J; bases unmatched to any gene: 7. The CDR3 runs 15 residues. The CDR3 sequence is CASSGPRTGSYEQYF. The CDR3, as DNA: TGCGCCAGCAGCGGACCCCGGACAGGGTCCTACGAGCAGTACTTC.

The V call is TRBV28, the J call TRBJ2-7; D perhaps matches TRBD2 (5 bases). Per germline, CDR1 MDHEN and CDR2 SYDVKM. V was pared by 7 bases and J by 3 bases, with 19 bases between. The CDR3 sequence is 15 residues long. In DNA, the CDR3 is TGTGCCAGCACAAGCCGCCAGCGGAGTGACTACGAGCAGTACTTC. Translation gives CASTSRQRSDYEQYF.

This chain connects TRBV2 to TRBJ1-1; TRBD1 matches at 7 bases. Germline CDR1 is SNHLY and CDR2 is FYNNEI. Unmatched junction bases numbered 6, after V lost 10 bases and J lost 4 bases. The CDR3 is 12 residues long. CDR3 protein: CAIGGDSTEAFF. The CDR3 nucleotides read TGTGCCATTGGAGGGGACAGCACTGAAGCTTTCTTT.

There are a few counts of this clone. The CDR3 sequence is CASSLGAMDRAREQYF. DNA of the CDR3: TGTGCCAGCAGCTTGGGAGCGATGGACAGGGCTCGCGAGCAGTACTTC. The gene calls are TRBV5-6 and TRBJ2-7; 8 positions agree with TRBD1. CDR1 and CDR2 (germline): SGHDT, YYEEEE. The V segment lost 0 bases and the J segment 6 bases; nucleotides outside the gene matches: 11. This CDR3 spans 16 amino acids.

In its sample, this clone was seen a few times. CDR3 protein: CASSPGGAHSGNTIYF. For the CDR3, the DNA is TGTGCCAGCAGTCCGGGGGGCGCCCACTCTGGAAACACCATATATTTT. The chain joins TRBV28 to TRBJ1-3, with a weak D call TRBD1 (6 bases). Germline V gene lookup returns CDR1 MDHEN and CDR2 SYDVKM. V was trimmed by 5 bases and J by 0 bases, leaving 14 bases between them. The CDR3 covers 16 residues. Based on the CDR3 plus reference TRBV28 and TRBJ1-3, the full variable domain is DVKVTQSSRYLVKRTGEKVFLECVQDMDHENMFWYRQDPGLGLRLIYFSYDVKMKEKGDIPEGYSVSREKKERFSLILESASTNQTSMYLCASSPGGAHSGNTIYFGEGSWLTVV.

The CDR3 sequence is CASSFVAGGLADTQYF. The CDR3 DNA reads as TGTGCCAGCAGCTTCGTAGCGGGGGGGCTCGCAGATACGCAGTATTTT. The V and J genes are TRBV7-9 and TRBJ2-3, with TRBD2 identical over 11 bases. Per the germline V gene, CDR1 is SEHNR and CDR2 is FQNEAQ (reference sequence). The V gene end was trimmed by 3 bases and the J gene end by 4 bases; junction bases not matched to a gene: 6. CDR3 length: 16 amino acids.

This clone was seen only a few times. The chain has TRBV19 and TRBJ1-1, with D possibly matching TRBD1 (6 bases). Germline assignment: CDR1 LNHDA and CDR2 SQIVND (reference sequence). The CDR3 runs to 15 residues. Trimming took 2 bases from V and 1 from J, leaving 11 bases between them. The CDR3 nucleotides read TGTGCCAGTAGTATAAACAGGGATTGGAACACTGAAGCTTTCTTT. It codes for CASSINRDWNTEAFF.

The rearrangement joins TRBV4-1 to TRBJ1-1, with D unclear. V lost 4 bases and J 6 bases, leaving 18 bases between the germline ends. Per the germline V gene, CDR1 is MGHRA and CDR2 is YSYEKL. CDR3 length: 15 amino acids. The chain's CDR3 is CASSRETGRGAEAFF. The CDR3, as DNA: TGCGCCAGCAGCCGAGAAACTGGCCGCGGGGCTGAAGCTTTCTTT.

V and J are TRBV18 and TRBJ2-3; possibly TRBD2 for D (5 bases). V gave up 6 bases and J gave up 4 bases, with 17 bases separating them. CDR1 and CDR2 (germline): KGHSH, LQKENI. This CDR3 is built from 15 residues. CDR3 DNA: TGTGCCAGCTCCCCCGAGAGGGCTAGTTCAGATACGCAGTATTTT. Amino acids: CASSPERASSDTQYF.

The rearrangement joins TRBV15 to TRBJ2-1; 7 bases match TRBD2. In germline, CDR1 is LNHNV, CDR2 YYDKDF (reference sequence). This CDR3 region has 16 residues. Trimming cost V 0 bases and J 7 bases; bases outside gene matches: 9. CDR3 amino acids: CATSRDLAEGLNEQFF. Here the CDR3 DNA reads TGTGCCACCAGCAGAGATCTGGCGGAGGGACTAAATGAGCAGTTCTTC.

The chain recombines TRBV28 with TRBJ1-2; 9 nucleotides line up with TRBD1. Germline assignment: CDR1 MDHEN and CDR2 SYDVKM. V was pared by 4 bases and J by 3 bases, with 9 bases of the junction left unmatched. CDR3 size: 16 residues. This CDR3 reads CASSSPSGQGHYGYTF. The DNA for the CDR3 is TGTGCCAGCAGTTCCCCTTCGGGACAGGGACACTATGGCTACACCTTC.

V is TRBV27 and J is TRBJ2-7; TRBD1 is a possible D gene (6 bases). This CDR3 is built from 15 residues. Germline V lookup: CDR1 MNHEY, CDR2 SMNVEV (reference sequence). With 5 bases removed from V and 1 base from J, the gap between germline ends came to 15 bases. As DNA, the CDR3 is TGTGCCAGCAGTGCGACAGGTCCCTCTTCCTACGAGCAGTACTTC. Its protein product is CASSATGPSSYEQYF.

The rearrangement joins TRBV14 to TRBJ1-2; 7 positions agree with TRBD1. Unmatched junction bases numbered 22, after V lost 4 bases and J lost 8 bases. Per germline, CDR1 SGHDN and CDR2 FVKESK. There are 18 residues in the CDR3. In DNA form, the CDR3 reads TGTGCCAGCAGCCCTCCCCCATTTGGACAGGAGAGGGGAAAGGGCTACACCTTC. This codes for CASSPPPFGQERGKGYTF.

The chain joins TRBV6-1 to TRBJ2-5, with 7 bases matching TRBD1. The CDR3 is 14 amino acids. J gave up 7 bases and V 4 bases, and 9 bases lay outside the gene matches. The V gene's germline CDR1 is MNHNS and CDR2 SASEGT. CDR3 residues: CASSARTGSVTQYF. Here the CDR3 DNA reads TGTGCCAGCAGTGCCCGGACAGGTAGCGTGACCCAGTACTTC.

In this sample, this clone turned up a few times. The V call is TRBV5-5, the J call TRBJ2-1; 12 bases are a match to TRBD2. Trimming took 4 bases from V and 7 from J; bases not matched to a gene: 9. CDR3 length: 16 residues. The germline V gene has CDR1 SGHKS and CDR2 YYEKEE (reference sequence). DNA of the CDR3: TGTGCCAGCAGCCGGACTAGCGGGAATCGGGGTAATGAGCAGTTCTTC. Translation gives CASSRTSGNRGNEQFF.

CDR3 bases: TGTGCCATCACTTCAGGCCAAGGGGACGAGCAGTACTTC. Its protein product is CAITSGQGDEQYF. The rearrangement uses TRBV10-3 and TRBJ2-7; D may be TRBD1 (5 bases). The ends were cut back, 7 bases at V and 5 bases at J, with 15 bases in the middle. The CDR3 loop spans 13 amino acids. Germline CDR1 is ENHRY and CDR2 is SYGVKD.

The V gene is TRBV27, the J gene TRBJ2-2; no firm D call. This CDR3 has 13 residues. Germline V lookup: CDR1 MNHEY, CDR2 SMNVEV (reference sequence). V lost 2 bases to trimming and J lost 6 bases, with 7 bases between them. CDR3 nucleotides: TGTGCCAGCAGTTTAGCGCCCCCCGGGGAGCTGTTTTTT. Translation gives CASSLAPPGELFF.

The CDR3 loop reads CASSEFGHSYEQYF. DNA for the CDR3: TGTGCCAGCAGTGAGTTCGGTCATTCCTACGAGCAGTACTTC. The chain recombines TRBV6-1 with TRBJ2-7; D unresolved. With 3 bases removed from V and 1 base from J, the gap between germline ends came to 10 bases. The germline gives CDR1 MNHNS, CDR2 SASEGT. The CDR3 sequence is 14 residues long.

This sequence joins TRBV13 and TRBJ2-3, with a weak D call TRBD2 (7 bases). Looked up from germline, CDR1 is PRHDT and CDR2 is FYEKMQ (reference sequence). Trimming left V 2 bases short and J 1 base short, with 10 bases between. The CDR3 spans 15 residues. The CDR3 nucleotides read TGTGCCAGCAGCTTACGGGGGGCTGGCACAGATACGCAGTATTTT. Its translation is CASSLRGAGTDTQYF.

The V and J genes are TRBV7-7 and TRBJ2-3; 11 positions agree with TRBD1. Unmatched junction bases numbered 3, after V lost 5 bases and J lost 2 bases. From germline, CDR1 is SSHAT and CDR2 FNYEAQ (reference sequence). The CDR3 runs 15 residues. CDR3 sequence (DNA): TGTGCCAGCAGCCGGGACAGGGGGTTCACAGATACGCAGTATTTT. As protein: CASSRDRGFTDTQYF.

The gene calls are TRBV9 and TRBJ2-7; perhaps TRBD1 as D (6 bases). This CDR3 has 16 amino acids. From germline, CDR1 is SGDLS and CDR2 YYNGEE. The V and J ends lost 5 bases and 4 bases respectively, with 22 bases between them. Here the CDR3 reads CASSASGTTGSYEQYF. As DNA, the CDR3 is TGTGCCAGCAGTGCCAGTGGGACAACAGGTTCTTACGAGCAGTACTTC.

J is TRBJ2-1 and V is TRBV13; the match to TRBD2 covers 7 bases. The CDR3 extends over 15 amino acids. Germline CDR1 and CDR2: PRHDT and FYEKMQ (reference sequence). The junction had 11 bases not matched to a gene; V was cut back by 6 bases and J by 6 bases. CDR3 sequence (DNA): TGTGCCAGCAGACAACTAGGGCTAGCGGCCAATGAGCAGTTCTTC. It specifies CASRQLGLAANEQFF.

This chain links TRBV2 with TRBJ2-5, with 9 nucleotides matching TRBD1. Germline CDR1 is SNHLY and CDR2 is FYNNEI. The CDR3 has 13 amino acids. V shed 7 bases, J shed 5 bases, and the junction held 5 bases outside the gene matches. This CDR3 is CASIPGQGETQYF. In DNA form, the CDR3 reads TGTGCCAGCATACCCGGACAGGGGGAGACCCAGTACTTC.

The genes are TRBV7-9 and TRBJ2-2, with 9 bases identical to TRBD1. Per germline, CDR1 SEHNR and CDR2 FQNEAQ (reference sequence). After removal of 2 bases from V and 4 bases from J, the junction contained 8 bases not matched to a gene. The CDR3 covers 17 residues. Written as DNA, the CDR3 is TGTGCCAGCAGCTTACCCGTTGGACAGGGGATCACCGGGGAGCTGTTTTTT. Translating gives CASSLPVGQGITGELFF.

This chain joins TRBV6-5 and TRBJ1-5; 8 nucleotides line up with TRBD1. This CDR3 spans 15 amino acids. With V trimmed by 6 bases and J by 4 bases, 8 bases remained unmatched. Germline V gene data show CDR1 as MNHEY and CDR2 as SVGAGI. The CDR3 bases are TGTGCCAGCAGGCTCAGGGGGCGGGGGAATCAGCCCCAGCATTTT. This sequence encodes CASRLRGRGNQPQHF.

V is TRBV18 and J is TRBJ2-2; a possible D gene is TRBD1 (7 bases). The CDR3 is 19 residues long. Trimming took 0 bases from V and 3 from J, leaving 20 bases between them. Germline V lookup: CDR1 KGHSH, CDR2 LQKENI. Here the CDR3 DNA reads TGTGCCAGCTCACCACCTAGGGGGCCTGCGGGACCCCACACCGGGGAGCTGTTTTTT. It specifies CASSPPRGPAGPHTGELFF.

The chain joins TRBV6-5 to TRBJ2-3, with a weak D call TRBD1 (6 bases). With 0 bases removed from V and 2 bases from J, the gap between germline ends came to 12 bases. The CDR3 runs to 16 residues. The germline gives CDR1 MNHEY, CDR2 SVGAGI. The CDR3, as DNA: TGTGCCAGCAGTTACTCGGGACACGGAATCACAGATACGCAGTATTTT. Amino acid sequence: CASSYSGHGITDTQYF.